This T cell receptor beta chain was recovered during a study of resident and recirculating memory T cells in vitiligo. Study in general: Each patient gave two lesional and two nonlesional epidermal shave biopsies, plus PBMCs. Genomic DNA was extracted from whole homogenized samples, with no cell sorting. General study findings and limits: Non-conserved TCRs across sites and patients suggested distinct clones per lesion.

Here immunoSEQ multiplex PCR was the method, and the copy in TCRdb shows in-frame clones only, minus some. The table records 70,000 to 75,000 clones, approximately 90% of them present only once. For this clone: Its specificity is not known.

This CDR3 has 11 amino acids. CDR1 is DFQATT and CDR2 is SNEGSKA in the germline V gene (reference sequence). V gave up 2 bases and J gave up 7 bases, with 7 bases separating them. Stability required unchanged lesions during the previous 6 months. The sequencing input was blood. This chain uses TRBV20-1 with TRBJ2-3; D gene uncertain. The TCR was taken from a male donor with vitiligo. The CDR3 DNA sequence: TGCAGTGCTAGATCTGGGCATACGCAGTATTTT. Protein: CSARSGHTQYF.